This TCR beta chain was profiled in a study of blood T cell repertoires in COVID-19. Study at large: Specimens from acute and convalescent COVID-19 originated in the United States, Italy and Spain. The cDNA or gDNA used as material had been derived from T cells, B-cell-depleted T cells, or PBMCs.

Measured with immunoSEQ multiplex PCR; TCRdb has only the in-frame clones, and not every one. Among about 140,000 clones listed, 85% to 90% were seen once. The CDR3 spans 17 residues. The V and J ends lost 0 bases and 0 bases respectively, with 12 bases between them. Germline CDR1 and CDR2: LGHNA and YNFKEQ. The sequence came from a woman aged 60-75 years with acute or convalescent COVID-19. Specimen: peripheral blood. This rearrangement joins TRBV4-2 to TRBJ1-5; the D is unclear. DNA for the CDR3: TGTGCCAGCAGCCAAGAGGGAGGAGGTTTTAGCAATCAGCCCCAGCATTTT. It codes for CASSQEGGGFSNQPQHF.